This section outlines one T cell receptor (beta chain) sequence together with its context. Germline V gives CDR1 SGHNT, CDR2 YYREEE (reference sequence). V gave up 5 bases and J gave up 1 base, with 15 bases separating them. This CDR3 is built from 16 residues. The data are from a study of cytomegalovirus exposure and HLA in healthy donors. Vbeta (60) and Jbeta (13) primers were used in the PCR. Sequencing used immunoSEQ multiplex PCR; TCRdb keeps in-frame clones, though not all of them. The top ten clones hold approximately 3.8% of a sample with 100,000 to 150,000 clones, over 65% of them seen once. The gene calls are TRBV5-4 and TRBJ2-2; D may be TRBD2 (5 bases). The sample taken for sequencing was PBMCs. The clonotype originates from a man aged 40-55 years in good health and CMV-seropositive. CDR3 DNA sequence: TGTGCCAGCAGTCATAGAGGAGGTCAGAACACCGGGGAGCTGTTTTTT. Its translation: CASSHRGGQNTGELFF.